This TCR beta chain was captured by sequencing in a study of T cell responses to AZD1222 COVID-19 vaccine. Study information: The study pooled second doses at about 4 or about 12 weeks. Points from the study as a whole: At 160-218 and 743-854, vaccine-associated CD4 TCRs were dominant, and they spanned spike. Repertoires were collected only later (after the peak T cell response had occurred). The study found Spike-specific TCR breadth and depth rose after two AZD1222 doses.

CDR1 is MDHEN, CDR2 SYDVKM, per germline. V dropped 6 bases and J dropped 9 bases, with 15 bases sitting between them. There are 12 residues in the CDR3. Of note for this clone: Its antigen is unidentified.

The table came from immunoSEQ multiplex PCR; TCRdb's copy has only in-frame clones and leaves some out. The sample holds around 100,000 clones, roughly 88% seen once. The sequence derives from an adult in good health. Material: peripheral blood, obtained on day 0 of AZD1222 vaccination. The chain has TRBV28 and TRBJ2-7; D gene ambiguous. CDR3 amino acids: CASSTIPRPQYF. The CDR3 DNA is TGTGCCAGCAGCACGATCCCTAGGCCGCAGTACTTC.